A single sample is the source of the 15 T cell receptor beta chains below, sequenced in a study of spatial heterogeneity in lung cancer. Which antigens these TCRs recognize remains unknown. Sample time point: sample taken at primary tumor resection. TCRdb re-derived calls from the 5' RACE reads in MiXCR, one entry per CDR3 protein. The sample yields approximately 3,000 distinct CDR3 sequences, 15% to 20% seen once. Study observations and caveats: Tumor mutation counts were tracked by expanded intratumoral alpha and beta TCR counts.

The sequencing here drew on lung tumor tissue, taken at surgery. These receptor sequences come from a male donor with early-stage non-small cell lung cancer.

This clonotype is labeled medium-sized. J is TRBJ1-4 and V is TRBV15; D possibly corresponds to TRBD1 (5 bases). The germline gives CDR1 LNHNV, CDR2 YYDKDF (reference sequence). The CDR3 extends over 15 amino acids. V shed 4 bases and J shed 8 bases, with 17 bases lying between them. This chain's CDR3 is CATSIGGTEGEKLFF. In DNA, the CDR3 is TGTGCCACCAGCATAGGAGGGACTGAAGGGGAAAAACTGTTTTTT.

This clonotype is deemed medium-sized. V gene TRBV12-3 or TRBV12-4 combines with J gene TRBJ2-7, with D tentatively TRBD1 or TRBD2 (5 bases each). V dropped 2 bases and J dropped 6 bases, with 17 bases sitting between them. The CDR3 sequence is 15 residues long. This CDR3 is CASSLTGAGRREQYF. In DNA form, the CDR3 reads TGTGCCAGCAGTTTAACCGGGGCAGGGCGGCGCGAGCAGTACTTC.

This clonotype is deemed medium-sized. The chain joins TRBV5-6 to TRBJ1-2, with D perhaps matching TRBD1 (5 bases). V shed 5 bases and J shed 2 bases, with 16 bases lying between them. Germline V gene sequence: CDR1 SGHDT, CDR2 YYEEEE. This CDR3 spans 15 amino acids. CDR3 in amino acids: CASRFPGTGNYGYTF. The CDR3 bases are TGTGCCAGCAGGTTCCCCGGGACGGGCAACTATGGCTACACCTTC.

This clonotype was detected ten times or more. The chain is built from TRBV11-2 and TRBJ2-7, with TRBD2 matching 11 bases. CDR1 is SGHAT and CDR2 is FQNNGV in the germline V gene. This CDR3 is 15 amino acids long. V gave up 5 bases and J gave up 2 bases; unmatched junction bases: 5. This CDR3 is CASSPRLAGTYEQYF. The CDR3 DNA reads TGTGCCAGCAGCCCACGACTAGCGGGGACCTACGAGCAGTACTTC.

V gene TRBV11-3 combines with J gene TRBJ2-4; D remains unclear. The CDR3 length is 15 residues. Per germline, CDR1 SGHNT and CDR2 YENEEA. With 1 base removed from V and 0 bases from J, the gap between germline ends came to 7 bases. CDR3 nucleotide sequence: TGTGCCAGCAGCTTAGGGGCCCTAGCCAAAAACATTCAGTACTTC. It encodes CASSLGALAKNIQYF.

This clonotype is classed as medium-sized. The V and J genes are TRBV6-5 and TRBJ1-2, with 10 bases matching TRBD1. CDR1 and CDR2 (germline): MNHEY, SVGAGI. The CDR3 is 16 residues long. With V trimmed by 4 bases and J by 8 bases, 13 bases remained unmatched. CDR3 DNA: TGTGCCAGCAGTTGGACCGGGACAGGGGATGGTCGGGGCTACACCTTC. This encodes CASSWTGTGDGRGYTF.

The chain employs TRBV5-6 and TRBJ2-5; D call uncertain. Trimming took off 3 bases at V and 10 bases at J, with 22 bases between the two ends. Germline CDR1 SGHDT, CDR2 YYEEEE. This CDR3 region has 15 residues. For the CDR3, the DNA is TGTGCCAGCAGCTCTGGCCGATATGCAGGTGGTGGCCAGTACTTC. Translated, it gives CASSSGRYAGGGQYF.

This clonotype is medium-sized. The CDR3 DNA is TGTGCCAGCAGTTGGGCCGTGAGGACCGGGGAGCTGTTTTTT. Its protein product is CASSWAVRTGELFF. The rearrangement links TRBV28 to TRBJ2-2, with unresolved D. Trimming took off 4 bases at V and 5 bases at J, with 11 bases between the two ends. The CDR3 has 14 amino acids. CDR1 and CDR2 (germline): MDHEN, SYDVKM.

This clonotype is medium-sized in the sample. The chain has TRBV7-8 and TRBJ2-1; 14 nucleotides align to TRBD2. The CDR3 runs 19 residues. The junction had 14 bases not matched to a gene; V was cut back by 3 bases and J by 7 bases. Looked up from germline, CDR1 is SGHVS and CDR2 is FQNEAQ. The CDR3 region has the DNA TGTGCCAGCAGCTTCATGACTAGCGGGAGGGCCGTGGTAAGGAATGAGCAGTTCTTC. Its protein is CASSFMTSGRAVVRNEQFF.

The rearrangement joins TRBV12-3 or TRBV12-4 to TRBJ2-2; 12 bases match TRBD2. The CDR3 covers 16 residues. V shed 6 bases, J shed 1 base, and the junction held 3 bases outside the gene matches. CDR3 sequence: CASRRTSGKNTGELFF. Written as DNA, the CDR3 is TGTGCCAGCAGACGGACTAGCGGGAAGAACACCGGGGAGCTGTTTTTT.

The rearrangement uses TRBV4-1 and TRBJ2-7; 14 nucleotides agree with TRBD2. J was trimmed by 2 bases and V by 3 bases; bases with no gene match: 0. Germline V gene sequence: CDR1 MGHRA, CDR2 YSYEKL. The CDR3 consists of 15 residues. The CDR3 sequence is CASSQGLAGAYEQYF. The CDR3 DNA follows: TGCGCCAGCAGCCAGGGACTAGCGGGAGCCTACGAGCAGTACTTC.

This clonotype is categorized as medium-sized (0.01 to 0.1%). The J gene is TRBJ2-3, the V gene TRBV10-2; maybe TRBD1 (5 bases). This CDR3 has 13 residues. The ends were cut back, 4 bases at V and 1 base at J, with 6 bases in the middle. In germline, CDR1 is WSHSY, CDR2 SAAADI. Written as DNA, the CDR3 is TGCGCCAGCAGTGCACAGGGCACAGATACGCAGTATTTT. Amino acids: CASSAQGTDTQYF.

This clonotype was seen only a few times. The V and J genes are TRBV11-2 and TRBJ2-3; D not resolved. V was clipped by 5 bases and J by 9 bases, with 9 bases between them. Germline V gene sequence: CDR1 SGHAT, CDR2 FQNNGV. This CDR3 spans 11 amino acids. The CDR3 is CASSLQSTQYF. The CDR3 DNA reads TGTGCCAGCAGCCTACAGTCCACGCAGTATTTT.

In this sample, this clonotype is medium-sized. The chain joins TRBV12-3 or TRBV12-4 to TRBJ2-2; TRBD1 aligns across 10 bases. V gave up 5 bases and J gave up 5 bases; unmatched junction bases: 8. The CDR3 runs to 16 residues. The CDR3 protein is CASSPGTGVGTGELFF. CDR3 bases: TGTGCCAGCAGTCCCGGGACAGGGGTGGGAACCGGGGAGCTGTTTTTT.

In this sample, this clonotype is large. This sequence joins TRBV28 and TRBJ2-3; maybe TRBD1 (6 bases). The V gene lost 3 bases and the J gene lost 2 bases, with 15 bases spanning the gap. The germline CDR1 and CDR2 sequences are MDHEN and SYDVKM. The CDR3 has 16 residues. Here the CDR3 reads CASSFSWGQNTDTQYF. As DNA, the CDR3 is TGTGCCAGCAGTTTCTCCTGGGGACAAAACACAGATACGCAGTATTTT.